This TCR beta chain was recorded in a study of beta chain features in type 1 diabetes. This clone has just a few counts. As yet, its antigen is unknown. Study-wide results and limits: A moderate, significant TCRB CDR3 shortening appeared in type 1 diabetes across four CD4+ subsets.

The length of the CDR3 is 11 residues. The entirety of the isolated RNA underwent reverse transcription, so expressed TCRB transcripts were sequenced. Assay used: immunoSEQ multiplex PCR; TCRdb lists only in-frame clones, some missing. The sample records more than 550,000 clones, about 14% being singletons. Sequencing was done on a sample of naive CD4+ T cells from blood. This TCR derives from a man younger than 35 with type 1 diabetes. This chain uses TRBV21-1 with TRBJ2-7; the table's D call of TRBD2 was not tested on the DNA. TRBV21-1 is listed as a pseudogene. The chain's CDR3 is CASSCVDEQYF. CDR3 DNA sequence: TGTGCCAGCAGCTGCGTGGACGAGCAGTACTTC.